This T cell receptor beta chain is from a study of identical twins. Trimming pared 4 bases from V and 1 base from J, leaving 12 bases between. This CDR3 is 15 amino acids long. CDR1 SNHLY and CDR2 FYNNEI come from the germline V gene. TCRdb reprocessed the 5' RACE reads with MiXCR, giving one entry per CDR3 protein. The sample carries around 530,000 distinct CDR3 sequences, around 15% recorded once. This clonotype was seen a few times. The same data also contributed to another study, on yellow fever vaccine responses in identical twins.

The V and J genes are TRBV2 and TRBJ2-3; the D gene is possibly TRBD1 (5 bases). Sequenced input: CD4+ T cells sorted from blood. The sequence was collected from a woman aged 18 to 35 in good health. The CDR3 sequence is CASSVTTVGTDTQYF. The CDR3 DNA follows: TGTGCCAGCAGTGTCACGACAGTGGGCACAGATACGCAGTATTTT.